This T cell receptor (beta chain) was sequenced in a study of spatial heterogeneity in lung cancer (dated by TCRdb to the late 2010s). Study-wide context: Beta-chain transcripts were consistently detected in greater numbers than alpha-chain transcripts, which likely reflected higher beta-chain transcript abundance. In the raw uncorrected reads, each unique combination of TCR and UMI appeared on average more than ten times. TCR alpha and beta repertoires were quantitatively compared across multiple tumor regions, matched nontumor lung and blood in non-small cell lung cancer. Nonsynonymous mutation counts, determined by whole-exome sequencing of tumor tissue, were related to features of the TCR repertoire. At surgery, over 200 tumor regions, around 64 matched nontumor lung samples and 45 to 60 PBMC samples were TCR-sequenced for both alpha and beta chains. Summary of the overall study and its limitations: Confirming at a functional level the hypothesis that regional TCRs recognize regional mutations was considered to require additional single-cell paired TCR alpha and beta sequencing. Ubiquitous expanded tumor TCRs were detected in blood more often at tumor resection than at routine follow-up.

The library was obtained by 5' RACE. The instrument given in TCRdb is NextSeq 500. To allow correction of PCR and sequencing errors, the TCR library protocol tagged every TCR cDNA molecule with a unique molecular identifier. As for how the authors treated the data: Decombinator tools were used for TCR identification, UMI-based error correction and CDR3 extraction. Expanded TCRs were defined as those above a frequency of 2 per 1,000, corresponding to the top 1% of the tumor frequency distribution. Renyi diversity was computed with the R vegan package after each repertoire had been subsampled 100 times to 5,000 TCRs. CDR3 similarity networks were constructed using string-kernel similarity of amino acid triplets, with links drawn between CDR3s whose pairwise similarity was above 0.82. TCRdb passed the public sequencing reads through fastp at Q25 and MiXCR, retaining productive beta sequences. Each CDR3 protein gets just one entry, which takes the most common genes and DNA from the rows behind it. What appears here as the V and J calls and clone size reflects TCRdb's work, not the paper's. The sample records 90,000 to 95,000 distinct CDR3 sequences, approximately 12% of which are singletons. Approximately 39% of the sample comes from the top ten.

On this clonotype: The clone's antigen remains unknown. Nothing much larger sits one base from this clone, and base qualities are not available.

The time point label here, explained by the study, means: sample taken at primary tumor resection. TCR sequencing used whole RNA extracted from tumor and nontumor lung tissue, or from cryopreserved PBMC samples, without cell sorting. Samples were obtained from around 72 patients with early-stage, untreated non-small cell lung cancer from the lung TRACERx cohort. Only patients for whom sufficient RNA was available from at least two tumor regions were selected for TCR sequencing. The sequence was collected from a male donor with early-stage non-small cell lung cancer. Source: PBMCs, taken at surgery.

The nucleotides are TGTGCCAGCAGCTTGGACCTAGCCAGTAGCACAGATACGCAGTATTTT. Its coded protein is CASSLDLASSTDTQYF. The chain uses TRBV5-6 and TRBJ2-3, with a tentative D gene TRBD2 over 5 matching bases. The germline V gene sets CDR1 to SGHDT and CDR2 to YYEEEE. Measured from the cysteine to the phenylalanine, the CDR3 is 16 residues long. Just the 48-base CDR3 DNA is kept, in frame starting at base 1. The trim is 0 bases for V and 0 bases for J, with a gap of 11 bases between the germline ends.